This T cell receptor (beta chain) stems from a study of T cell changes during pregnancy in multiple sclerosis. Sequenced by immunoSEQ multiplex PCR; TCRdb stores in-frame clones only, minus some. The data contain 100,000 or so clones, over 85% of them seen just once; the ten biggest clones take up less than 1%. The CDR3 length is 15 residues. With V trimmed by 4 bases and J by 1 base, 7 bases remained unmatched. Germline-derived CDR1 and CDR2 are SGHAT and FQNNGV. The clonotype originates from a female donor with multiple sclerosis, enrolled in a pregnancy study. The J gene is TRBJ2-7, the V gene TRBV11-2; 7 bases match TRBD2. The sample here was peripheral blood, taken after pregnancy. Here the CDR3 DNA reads TGTGCCAGCAGCTCCCAGGTGGGAGGGTCCTACGAGCAGTACTTC. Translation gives CASSSQVGGSYEQYF.